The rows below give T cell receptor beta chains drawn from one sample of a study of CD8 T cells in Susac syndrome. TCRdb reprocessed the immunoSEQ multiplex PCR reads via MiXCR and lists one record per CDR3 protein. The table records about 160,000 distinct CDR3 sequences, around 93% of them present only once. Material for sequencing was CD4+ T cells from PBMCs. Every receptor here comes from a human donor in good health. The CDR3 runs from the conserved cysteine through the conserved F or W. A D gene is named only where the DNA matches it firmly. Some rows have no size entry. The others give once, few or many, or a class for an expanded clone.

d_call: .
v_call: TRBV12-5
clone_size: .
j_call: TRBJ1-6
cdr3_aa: CASGPLRGGNSPLHF
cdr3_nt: TGTGCTAGTGGTCCCCTGAGGGGCGGGAATTCACCCCTCCACTTT

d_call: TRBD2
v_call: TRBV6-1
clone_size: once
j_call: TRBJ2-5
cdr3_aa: CGSGGRWETQYF
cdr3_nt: TGTGGGAGCGGGGGCCGGTGGGAGACCCAGTACTTC

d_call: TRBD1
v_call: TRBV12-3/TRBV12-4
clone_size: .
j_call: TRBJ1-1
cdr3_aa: CASSNTGGTEAFF
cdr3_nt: TGTGCCAGCAGTAATACAGGGGGCACTGAAGCTTTCTTT

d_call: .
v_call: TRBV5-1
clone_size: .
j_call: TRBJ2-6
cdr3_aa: CASRLGVSGANVLTF
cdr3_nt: TGCGCCAGCAGGCTCGGGGTCTCTGGGGCCAACGTCCTGACTTTC

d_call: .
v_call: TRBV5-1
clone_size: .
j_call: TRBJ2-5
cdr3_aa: CASSLLGNQETQYF
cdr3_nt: TGCGCCAGCAGCTTGTTGGGGAACCAAGAGACCCAGTACTTC

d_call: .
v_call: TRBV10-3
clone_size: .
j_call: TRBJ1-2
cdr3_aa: CAARSRDYGYTF
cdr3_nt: TGTGCCGCCCGGAGCAGGGATTATGGCTACACCTTC

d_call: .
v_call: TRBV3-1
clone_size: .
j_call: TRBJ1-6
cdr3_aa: CASSQDRSGNSPLHF
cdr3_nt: TGTGCCAGCAGCCAAGATCGGTCGGGCAATTCACCCCTCCACTTT

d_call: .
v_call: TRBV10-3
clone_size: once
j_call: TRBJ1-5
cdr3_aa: CAISDQGKESNQPQHF
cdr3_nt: TGTGCCATCAGTGACCAGGGGAAAGAGAGCAATCAGCCCCAGCATTTT

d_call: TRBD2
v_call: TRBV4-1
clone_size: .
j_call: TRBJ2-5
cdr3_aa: CASSQDSSGGYQETQYF
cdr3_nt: TGCGCCAGCAGCCAAGACTCTAGCGGGGGTTACCAAGAGACCCAGTACTTC

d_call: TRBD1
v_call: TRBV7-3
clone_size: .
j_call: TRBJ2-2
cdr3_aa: CASSRDRAGGELFF
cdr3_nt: TGTGCCAGCAGCCGGGACAGGGCGGGCGGGGAGCTGTTTTTT

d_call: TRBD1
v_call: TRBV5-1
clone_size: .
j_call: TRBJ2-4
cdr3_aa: CASSKNRGDIQYF
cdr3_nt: TGCGCCAGCAGCAAAAACAGGGGTGACATTCAGTACTTC

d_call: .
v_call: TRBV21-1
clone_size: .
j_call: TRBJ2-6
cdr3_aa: CASSISTTGANVLTF
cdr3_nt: TGTGCCAGCAGCATCTCCACGACTGGGGCCAACGTCCTGACTTTC

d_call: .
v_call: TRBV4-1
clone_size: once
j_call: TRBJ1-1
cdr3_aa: CASSQTVNILNTEAFF
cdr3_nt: TGCGCCAGCAGTCAAACGGTAAACATCCTGAACACTGAAGCTTTCTTT

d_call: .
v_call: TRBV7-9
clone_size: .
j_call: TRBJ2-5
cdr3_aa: CASSRSGTQETQYF
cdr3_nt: TGTGCCAGCAGCCGGTCTGGAACCCAAGAGACCCAGTACTTC

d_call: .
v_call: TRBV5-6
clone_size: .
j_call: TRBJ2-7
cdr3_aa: CASSPLQGGWNEQYF
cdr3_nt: TGTGCCAGCAGCCCTCTACAGGGAGGTTGGAACGAGCAGTACTTC

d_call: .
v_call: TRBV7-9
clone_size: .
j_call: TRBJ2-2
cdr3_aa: CASSFTGFRELFF
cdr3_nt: TGTGCCAGCAGCTTTACAGGGTTTAGGGAGCTGTTTTTT

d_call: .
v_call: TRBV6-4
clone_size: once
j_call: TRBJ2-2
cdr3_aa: CASSLWSGTGELFF
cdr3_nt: TGTGCCAGCTCTCTTTGGTCGGGCACCGGGGAGCTGTTTTTT

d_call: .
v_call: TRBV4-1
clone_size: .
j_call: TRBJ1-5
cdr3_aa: CASSQELGQGDQPQHF
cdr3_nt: TGCGCCAGCAGCCAAGAACTAGGCCAGGGTGATCAGCCCCAGCATTTT

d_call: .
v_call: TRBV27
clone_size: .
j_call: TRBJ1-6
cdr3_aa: CASSLQGTSPLHF
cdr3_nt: TGTGCCAGCAGTTTACAGGGAACCTCACCCCTCCACTTT

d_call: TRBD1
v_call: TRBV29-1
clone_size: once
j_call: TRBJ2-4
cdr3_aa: CSATGTGLDIQYF
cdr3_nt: TGCAGCGCGACGGGGACAGGGCTGGACATTCAGTACTTC

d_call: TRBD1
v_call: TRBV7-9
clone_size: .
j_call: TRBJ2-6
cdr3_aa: CASSRQGQGRAGDVLTF
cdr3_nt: TGTGCCAGCAGTCGCCAGGGACAGGGGAGGGCGGGCGACGTCCTGACTTTC

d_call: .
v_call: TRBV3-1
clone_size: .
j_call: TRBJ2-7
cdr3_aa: CASSQRGPTYEQYF
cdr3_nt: TGTGCCAGCAGCCAACGGGGACCGACCTACGAGCAGTACTTC

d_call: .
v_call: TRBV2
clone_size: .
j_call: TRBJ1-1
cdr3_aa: CASSEVGAATEAFF
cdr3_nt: TGTGCCAGCAGTGAAGTAGGGGCCGCCACTGAAGCTTTCTTT

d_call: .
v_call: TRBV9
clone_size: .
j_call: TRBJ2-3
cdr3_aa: CASSRRWGGRGTDTQYF
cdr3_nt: TGTGCCAGCAGCAGACGCTGGGGGGGCCGGGGCACAGATACGCAGTATTTT

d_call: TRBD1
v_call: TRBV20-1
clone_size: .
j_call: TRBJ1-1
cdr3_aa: CSAYRGGDTEAFF
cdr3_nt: TGCAGTGCTTACAGGGGGGGGGACACTGAAGCTTTCTTT

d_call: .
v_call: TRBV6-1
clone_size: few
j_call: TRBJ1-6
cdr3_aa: CASRPGTGRSPLHF
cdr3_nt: TGTGCCAGCAGGCCGGGTACGGGGCGGTCACCCCTCCACTTT

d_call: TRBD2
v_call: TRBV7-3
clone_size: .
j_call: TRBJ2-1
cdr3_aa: CASSETSGAAHEQFF
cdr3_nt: TGTGCCAGCAGCGAAACTAGCGGGGCCGCCCATGAGCAGTTCTTC

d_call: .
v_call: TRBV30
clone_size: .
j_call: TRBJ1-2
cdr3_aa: CAWSPPRWGRSYGYTF
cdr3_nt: TGTGCCTGGAGTCCCCCCCGATGGGGCCGTAGCTATGGCTACACCTTC

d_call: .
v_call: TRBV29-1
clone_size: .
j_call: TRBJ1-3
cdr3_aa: CSASHQDSGNTIYF
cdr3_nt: TGCAGCGCCTCACACCAGGACTCTGGAAACACCATATATTTT

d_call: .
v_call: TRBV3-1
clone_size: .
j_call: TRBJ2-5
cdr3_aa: CASSQDATRGTQYF
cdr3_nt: TGTGCCAGCAGCCAAGATGCGACTAGGGGGACCCAGTACTTC

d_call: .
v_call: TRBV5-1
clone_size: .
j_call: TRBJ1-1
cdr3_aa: CASSVRPMNTEAFF
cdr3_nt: TGCGCCAGCAGTGTCAGGCCCATGAACACTGAAGCTTTCTTT

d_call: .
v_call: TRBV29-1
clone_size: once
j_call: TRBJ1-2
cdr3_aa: CSVDPENYGYTF
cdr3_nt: TGCAGCGTTGATCCCGAAAACTATGGCTACACCTTC

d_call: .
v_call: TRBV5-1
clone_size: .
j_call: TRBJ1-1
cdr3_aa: CASSLAGMNTEAFF
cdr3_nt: TGCGCCAGCAGCTTGGCAGGGATGAACACTGAAGCTTTCTTT

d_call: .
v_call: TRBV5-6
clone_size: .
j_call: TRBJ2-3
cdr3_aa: CASSLGSITQYF
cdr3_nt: TGTGCCAGCAGCTTGGGATCTATTACGCAGTATTTT

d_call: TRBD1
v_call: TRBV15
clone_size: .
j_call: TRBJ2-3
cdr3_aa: CATSRDRWTDTQYF
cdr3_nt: TGTGCCACCAGCAGGGACAGGTGGACAGATACGCAGTATTTT

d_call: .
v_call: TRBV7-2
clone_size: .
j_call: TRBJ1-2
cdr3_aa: CASSSYSYGYTF
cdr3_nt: TGTGCCAGCAGCTCCTATTCCTATGGCTACACCTTC

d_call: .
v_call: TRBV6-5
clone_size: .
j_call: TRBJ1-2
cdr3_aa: CASSYLGRWIYGYTF
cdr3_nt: TGTGCCAGCAGTTACCTGGGACGGTGGATTTATGGCTACACCTTC

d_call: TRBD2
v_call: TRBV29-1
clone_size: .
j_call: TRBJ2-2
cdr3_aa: CSATSGGSNTGELFF
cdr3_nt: TGCAGCGCGACTAGCGGGGGGTCGAACACCGGGGAGCTGTTTTTT

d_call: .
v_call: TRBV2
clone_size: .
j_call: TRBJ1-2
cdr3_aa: CASKTGDYGYTF
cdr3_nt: TGTGCCAGCAAAACGGGAGACTATGGCTACACCTTC

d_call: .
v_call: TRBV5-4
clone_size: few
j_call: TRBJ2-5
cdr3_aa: CASSFDRYQETQYF
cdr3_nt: TGTGCCAGCAGCTTCGACAGGTACCAAGAGACCCAGTACTTC

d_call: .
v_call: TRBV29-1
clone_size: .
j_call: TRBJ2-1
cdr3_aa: CSVASADEQFF
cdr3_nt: TGCAGCGTTGCTAGCGCCGATGAGCAGTTCTTC

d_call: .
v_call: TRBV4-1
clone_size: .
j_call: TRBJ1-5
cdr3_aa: CASSQDGWRGMSNQPQHF
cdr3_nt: TGCGCCAGCAGCCAAGATGGATGGCGGGGTATGAGCAATCAGCCCCAGCATTTT

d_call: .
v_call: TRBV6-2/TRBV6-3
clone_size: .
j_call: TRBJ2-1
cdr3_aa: CASSPRLNEQFF
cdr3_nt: TGTGCCAGCAGCCCAAGGCTCAATGAGCAGTTCTTC

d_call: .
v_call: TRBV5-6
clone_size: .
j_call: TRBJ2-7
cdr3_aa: CASGRDQLYEQYF
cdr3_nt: TGTGCCAGTGGGCGAGACCAACTCTACGAGCAGTACTTC

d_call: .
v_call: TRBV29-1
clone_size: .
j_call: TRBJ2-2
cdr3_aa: CSARRSLTGELFF
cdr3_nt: TGCAGCGCCAGGCGGAGCCTCACCGGGGAGCTGTTTTTT